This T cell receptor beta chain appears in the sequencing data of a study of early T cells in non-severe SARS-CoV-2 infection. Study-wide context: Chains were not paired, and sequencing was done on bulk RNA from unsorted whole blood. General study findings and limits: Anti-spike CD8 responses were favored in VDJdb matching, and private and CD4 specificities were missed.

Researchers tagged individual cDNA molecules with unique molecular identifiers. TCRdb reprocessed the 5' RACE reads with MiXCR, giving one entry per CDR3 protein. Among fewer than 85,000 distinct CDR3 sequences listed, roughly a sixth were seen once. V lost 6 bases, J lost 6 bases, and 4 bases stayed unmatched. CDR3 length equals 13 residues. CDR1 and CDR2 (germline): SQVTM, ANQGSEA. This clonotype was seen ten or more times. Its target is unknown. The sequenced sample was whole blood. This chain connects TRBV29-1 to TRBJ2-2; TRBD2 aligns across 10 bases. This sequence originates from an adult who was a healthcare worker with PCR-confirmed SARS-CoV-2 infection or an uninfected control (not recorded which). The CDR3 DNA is TGCAGCGTCGACCTAGCGGGAGCCGGGGAGCTGTTTTTT. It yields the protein CSVDLAGAGELFF.